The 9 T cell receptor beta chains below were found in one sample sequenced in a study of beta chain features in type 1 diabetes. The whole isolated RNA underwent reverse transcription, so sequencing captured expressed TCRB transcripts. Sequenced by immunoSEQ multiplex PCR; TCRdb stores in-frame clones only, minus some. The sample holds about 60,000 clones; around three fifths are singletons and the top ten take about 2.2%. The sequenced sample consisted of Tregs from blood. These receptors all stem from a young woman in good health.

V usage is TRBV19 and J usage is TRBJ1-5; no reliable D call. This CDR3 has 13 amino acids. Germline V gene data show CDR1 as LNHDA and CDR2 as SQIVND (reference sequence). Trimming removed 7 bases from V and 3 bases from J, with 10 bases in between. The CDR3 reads CASNRQINQPQHF. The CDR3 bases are TGTGCCAGTAATCGCCAGATCAATCAGCCCCAGCATTTT.

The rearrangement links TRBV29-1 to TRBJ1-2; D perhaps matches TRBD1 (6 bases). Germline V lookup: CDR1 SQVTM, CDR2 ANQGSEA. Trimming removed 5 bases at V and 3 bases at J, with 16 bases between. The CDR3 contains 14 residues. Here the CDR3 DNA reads TGCAGCGTTCCAGGACAGCAAGCACACTATGGCTACACCTTC. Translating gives CSVPGQQAHYGYTF.

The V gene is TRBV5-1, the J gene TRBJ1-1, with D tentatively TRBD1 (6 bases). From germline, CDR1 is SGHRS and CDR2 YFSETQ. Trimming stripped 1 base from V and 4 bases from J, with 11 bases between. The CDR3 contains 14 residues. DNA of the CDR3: TGCGCCAGCAGCTTGACAGGGATCAGCACTGAAGCTTTCTTT. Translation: CASSLTGISTEAFF. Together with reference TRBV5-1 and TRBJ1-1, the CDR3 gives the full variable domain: KAGVTQTPRYLIKTRGQQVTLSCSPISGHRSVSWYQQTPGQGLQFLFEYFSETQRNKGNFPGRFSGRQFSNSRSEMNVSTLELGDSALYLCASSLTGISTEAFFGQGTRLTVV.

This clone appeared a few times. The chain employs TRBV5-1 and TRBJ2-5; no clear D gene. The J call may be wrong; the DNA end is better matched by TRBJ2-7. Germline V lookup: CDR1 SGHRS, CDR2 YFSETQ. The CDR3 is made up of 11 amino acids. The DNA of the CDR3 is TGCGCCAGCAGCTTTGATTACGAGCAGTACTTC. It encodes CASSFDYEQYF.

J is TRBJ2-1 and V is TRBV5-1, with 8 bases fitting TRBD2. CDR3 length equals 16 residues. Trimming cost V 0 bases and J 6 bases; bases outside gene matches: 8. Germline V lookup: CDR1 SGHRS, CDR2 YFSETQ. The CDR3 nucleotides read TGCGCCAGCAGCTTGGCCCTCGGGAGGGGAGCCAATGAGCAGTTCTTC. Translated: CASSLALGRGANEQFF.

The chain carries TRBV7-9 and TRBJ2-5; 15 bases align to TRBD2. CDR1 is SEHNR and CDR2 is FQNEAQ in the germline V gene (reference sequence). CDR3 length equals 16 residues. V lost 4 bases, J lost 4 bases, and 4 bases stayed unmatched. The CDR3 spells CASSYRTSGRGETQYF. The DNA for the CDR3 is TGTGCCAGCAGCTATCGGACTAGCGGGAGGGGAGAGACCCAGTACTTC.

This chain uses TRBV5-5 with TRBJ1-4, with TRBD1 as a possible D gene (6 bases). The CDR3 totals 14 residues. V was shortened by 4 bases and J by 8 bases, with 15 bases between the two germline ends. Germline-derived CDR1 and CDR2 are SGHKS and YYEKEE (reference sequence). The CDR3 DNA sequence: TGTGCCAGCAGCGGCCGGGACAAACAAGAAAAACTGTTTTTT. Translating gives CASSGRDKQEKLFF.

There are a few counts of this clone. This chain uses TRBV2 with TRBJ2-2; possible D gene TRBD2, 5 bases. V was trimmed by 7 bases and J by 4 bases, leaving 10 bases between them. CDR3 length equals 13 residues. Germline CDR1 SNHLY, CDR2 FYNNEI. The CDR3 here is CASILGLTGELFF. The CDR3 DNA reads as TGTGCCAGCATCCTCGGACTCACCGGGGAGCTGTTTTTT.

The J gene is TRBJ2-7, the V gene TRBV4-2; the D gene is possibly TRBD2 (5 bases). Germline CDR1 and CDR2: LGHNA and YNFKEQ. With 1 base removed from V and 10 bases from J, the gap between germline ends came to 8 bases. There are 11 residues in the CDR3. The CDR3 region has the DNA TGTGCCAGCAGCCAAGCGAGGGATCAGTACTTC. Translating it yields CASSQARDQYF.